This TCR beta chain was captured in a study of CD8+ T cells in alopecia areata. Study-level background: The drug, oral tofacitinib, was given to treated patients at 5 to 10 mg twice daily.

Treatment defined: oral pan-JAK inhibitor, 5-10 mg twice daily. CDR3 length: 18 residues. Germline assignment: CDR1 KGHSH and CDR2 LQKENI. Trimming took off 3 bases at V and 0 bases at J, with 15 bases between the two ends. TCR sequencing used cDNA made by reverse transcription of extracted RNA. This table comes from immunoSEQ multiplex PCR, and its TCRdb copy is limited to in-frame clones, with some not included. The sample includes approximately 200,000 clones, about 62% seen only once; the top ten take about 5.1%. The sample here was CD4+ T cells sorted from blood, taken at week 24, from a patient treated with tofacitinib. The chain carries TRBV18 and TRBJ2-6; TRBD1 might be the D (5 bases). The receptor was isolated from a human donor with alopecia areata. The CDR3 DNA reads TGTGCCAGCTCACCCTCCGACAGAGGCTTCTCTGGGGCCAACGTCCTGACTTTC. Protein: CASSPSDRGFSGANVLTF. Together with reference TRBV18 and TRBJ2-6, the CDR3 gives the full variable domain: NAGVMQNPRHLVRRRGQEARLRCSPMKGHSHVYWYRQLPEEGLKFMVYLQKENIIDESGMPKERFSAEFPKEGPSILRIQQVVRGDSAAYFCASSPSDRGFSGANVLTFGAGSRLTVL.